These T cell receptor beta chains were read from a single sample in a study of blood T cell repertoires in COVID-19. Produced via immunoSEQ multiplex PCR; TCRdb's table is partial and in-frame only. The sample has approximately 170,000 clones, around 85% seen once. Sample: peripheral blood. Receptors originate from a woman between 65 and 79 years old with acute or convalescent COVID-19. The CDR3 runs from the conserved cysteine through the conserved F or W. Each record gives: V gene, CDR3 protein.

V: TRBV7-2; CDR3: CASSSAYTEAFF
V: TRBV28; CDR3: CASSLRLASYEQYF
V: TRBV11-3; CDR3: CASRTGASNQPQHF
V: TRBV27; CDR3: CASSVTADRGGQPQHF
V: TRBV28; CDR3: CASSLLATQETQYF
V: TRBV6-5; CDR3: CASSYSRQNLYGYTF
V: TRBV5-1; CDR3: CASSPGQGGQPQHF
V: TRBV3-1/TRBV3-2; CDR3: CASSQDWVAETQYF
V: TRBV5-4; CDR3: CASNDGTSVETQYF
V: TRBV29-1; CDR3: CSVAGGSTDTQYF
V: TRBV7-2; CDR3: CASSTGLHTGELFF
V: TRBV27; CDR3: CASSPSPKTGENIYNSPLHF
V: TRBV3-1/TRBV3-2; CDR3: CASSQGGSRPNSPLHF